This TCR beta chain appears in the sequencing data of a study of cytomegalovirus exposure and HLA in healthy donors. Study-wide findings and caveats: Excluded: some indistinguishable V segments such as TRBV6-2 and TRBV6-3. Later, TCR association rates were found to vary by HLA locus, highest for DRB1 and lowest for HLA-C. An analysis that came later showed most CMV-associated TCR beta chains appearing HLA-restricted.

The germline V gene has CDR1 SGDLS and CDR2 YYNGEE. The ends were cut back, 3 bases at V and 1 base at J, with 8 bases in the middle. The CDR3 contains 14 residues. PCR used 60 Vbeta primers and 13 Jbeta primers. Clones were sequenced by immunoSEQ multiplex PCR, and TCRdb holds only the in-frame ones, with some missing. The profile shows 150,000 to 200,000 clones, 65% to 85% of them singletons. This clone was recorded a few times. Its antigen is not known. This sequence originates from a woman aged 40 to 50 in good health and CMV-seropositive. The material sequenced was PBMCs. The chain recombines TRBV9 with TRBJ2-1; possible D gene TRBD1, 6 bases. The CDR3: CASSEGVSYNEQFF. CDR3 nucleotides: TGTGCCAGCAGCGAGGGGGTATCCTACAATGAGCAGTTCTTC. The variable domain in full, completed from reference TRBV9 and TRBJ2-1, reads DSGVTQTPKHLITATGQRVTLRCSPRSGDLSVYWYQQSLDQGLQFLIQYYNGEERAKGNILERFSAQQFPDLHSELNLSSLELGDSALYFCASSEGVSYNEQFFGPGTRLTVL.